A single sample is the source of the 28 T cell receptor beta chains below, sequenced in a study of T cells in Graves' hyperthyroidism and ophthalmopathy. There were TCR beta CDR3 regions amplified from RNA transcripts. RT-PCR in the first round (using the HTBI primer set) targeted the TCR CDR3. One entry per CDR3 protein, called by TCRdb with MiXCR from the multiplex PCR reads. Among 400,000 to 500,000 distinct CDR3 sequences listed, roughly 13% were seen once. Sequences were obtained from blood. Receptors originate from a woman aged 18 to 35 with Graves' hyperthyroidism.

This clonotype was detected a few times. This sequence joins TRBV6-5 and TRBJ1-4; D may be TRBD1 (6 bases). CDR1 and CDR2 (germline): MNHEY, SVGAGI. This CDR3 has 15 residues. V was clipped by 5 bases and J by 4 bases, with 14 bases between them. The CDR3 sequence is CASSHGGGLNEKLFF. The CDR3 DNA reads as TGTGCCAGCAGTCACGGGGGGGGCCTTAATGAAAAACTGTTTTTT.

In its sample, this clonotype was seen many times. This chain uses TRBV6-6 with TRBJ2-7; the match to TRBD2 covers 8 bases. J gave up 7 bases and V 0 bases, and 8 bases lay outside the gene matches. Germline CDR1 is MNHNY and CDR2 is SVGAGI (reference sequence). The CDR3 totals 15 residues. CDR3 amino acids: CASSYSQGTSDEQYF. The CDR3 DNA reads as TGTGCCAGCAGTTACTCGCAGGGGACTAGTGATGAGCAGTACTTC.

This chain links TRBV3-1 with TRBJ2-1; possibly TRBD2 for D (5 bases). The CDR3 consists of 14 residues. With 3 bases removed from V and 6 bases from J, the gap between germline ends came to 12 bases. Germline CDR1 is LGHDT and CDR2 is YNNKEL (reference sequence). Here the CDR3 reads CASSQLEGLNEQFF. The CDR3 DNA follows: TGTGCCAGCAGCCAGTTAGAGGGTCTCAATGAGCAGTTCTTC.

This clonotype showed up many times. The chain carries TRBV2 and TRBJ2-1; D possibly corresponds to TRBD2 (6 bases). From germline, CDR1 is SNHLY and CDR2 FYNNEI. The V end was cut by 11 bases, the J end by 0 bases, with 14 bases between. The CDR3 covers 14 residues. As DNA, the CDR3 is TGTGCCGGACTAAAGACGGGCTCCTACAATGAGCAGTTCTTC. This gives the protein CAGLKTGSYNEQFF.

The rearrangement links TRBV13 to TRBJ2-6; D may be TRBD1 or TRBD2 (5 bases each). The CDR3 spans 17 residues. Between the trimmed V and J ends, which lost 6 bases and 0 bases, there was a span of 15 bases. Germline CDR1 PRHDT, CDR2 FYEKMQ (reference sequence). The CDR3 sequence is CASRWGTSSSGANVLTF. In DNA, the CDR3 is TGTGCCAGCAGATGGGGGACGTCCAGCTCTGGGGCCAACGTCCTGACTTTC.

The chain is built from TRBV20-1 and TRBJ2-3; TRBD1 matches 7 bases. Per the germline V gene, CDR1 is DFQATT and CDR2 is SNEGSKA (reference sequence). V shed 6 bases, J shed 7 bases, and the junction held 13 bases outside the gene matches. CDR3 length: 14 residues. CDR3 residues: CSAEDRLSRNTQYF. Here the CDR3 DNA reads TGCAGTGCCGAGGACAGGTTGTCACGGAATACGCAGTATTTT.

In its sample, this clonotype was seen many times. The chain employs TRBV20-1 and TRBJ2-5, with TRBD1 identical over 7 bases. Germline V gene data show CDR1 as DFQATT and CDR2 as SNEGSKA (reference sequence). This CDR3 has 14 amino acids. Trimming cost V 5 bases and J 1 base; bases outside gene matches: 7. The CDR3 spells CSALDRAFQETQYF. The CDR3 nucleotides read TGCAGTGCTCTCGACAGGGCATTCCAAGAGACCCAGTACTTC.

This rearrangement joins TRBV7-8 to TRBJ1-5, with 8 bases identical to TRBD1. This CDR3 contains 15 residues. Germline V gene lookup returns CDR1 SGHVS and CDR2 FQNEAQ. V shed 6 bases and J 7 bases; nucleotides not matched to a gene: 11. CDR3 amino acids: CASRPDRAGTQPQHF. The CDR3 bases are TGTGCCAGCAGACCGGACAGGGCAGGTACCCAGCCCCAGCATTTT.

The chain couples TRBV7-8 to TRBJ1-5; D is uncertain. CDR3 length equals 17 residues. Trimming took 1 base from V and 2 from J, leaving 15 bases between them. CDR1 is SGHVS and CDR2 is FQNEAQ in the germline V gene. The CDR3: CASSLEAATVGNQPQHF. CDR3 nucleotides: TGTGCCAGCAGCTTAGAGGCGGCGACTGTTGGCAATCAGCCCCAGCATTTT.

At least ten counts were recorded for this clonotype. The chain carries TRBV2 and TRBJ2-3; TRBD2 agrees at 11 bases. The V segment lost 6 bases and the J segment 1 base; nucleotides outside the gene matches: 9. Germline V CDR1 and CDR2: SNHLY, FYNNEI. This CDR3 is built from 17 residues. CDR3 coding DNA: TGTGCCAGCAGCGGACTAGCGGGCCGAGGGGGCACAGATACGCAGTATTTT. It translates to CASSGLAGRGGTDTQYF.

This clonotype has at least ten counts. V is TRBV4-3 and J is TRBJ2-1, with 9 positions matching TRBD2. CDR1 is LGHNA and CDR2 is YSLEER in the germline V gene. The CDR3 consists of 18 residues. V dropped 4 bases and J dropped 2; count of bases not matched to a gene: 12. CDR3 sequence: CASSPRASGNMAYNEQFF. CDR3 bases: TGCGCCAGCAGCCCTCGGGCTAGCGGGAACATGGCCTACAATGAGCAGTTCTTC.

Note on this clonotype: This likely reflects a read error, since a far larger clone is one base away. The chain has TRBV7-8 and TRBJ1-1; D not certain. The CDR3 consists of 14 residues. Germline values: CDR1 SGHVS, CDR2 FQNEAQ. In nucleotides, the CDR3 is TGTGCCAGCAGCTTAGCGGCGGTGAACACTGAAGCTCTCTTT. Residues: CASSLAAVNTEALF.

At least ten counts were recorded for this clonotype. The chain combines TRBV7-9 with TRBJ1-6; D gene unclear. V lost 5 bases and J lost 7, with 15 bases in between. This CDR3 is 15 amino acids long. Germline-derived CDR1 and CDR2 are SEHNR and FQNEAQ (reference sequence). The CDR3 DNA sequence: TGTGCCAGCAGCCCACCCGGCAGCCTAAATTCACCCCTCCACTTT. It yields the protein CASSPPGSLNSPLHF.

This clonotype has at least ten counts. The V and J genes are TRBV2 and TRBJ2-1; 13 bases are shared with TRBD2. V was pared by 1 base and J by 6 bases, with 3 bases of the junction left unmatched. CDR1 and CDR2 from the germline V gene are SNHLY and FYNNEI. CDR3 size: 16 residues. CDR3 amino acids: CASSEEGTSGTNEQFF. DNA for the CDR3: TGTGCCAGCAGTGAAGAGGGGACTAGCGGGACCAATGAGCAGTTCTTC.

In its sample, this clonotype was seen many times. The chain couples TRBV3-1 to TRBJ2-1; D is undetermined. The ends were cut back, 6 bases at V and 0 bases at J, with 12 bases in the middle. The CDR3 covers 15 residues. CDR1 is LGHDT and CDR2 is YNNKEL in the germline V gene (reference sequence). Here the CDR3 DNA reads TGTGCCAGCAGTCGACCCCTTAGCTCCTACAATGAGCAGTTCTTC. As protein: CASSRPLSSYNEQFF.

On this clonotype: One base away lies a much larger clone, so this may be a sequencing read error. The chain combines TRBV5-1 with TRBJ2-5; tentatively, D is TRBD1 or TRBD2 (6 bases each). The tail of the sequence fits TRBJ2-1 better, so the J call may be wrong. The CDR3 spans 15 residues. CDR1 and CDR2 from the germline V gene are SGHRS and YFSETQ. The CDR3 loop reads CASSLTGAWEETQFF. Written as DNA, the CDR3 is TGCGCCAGCAGCTTGACGGGGGCGTGGGAAGAGACCCAGTTCTTC.

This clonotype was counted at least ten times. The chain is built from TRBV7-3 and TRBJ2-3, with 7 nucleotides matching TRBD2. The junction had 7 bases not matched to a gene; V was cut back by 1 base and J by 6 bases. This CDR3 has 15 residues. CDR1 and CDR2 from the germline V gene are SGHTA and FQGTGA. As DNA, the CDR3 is TGTGCCAGCAGCTTAAGCGGGAGCGGATCGGATACGCAGTATTTT. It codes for CASSLSGSGSDTQYF.

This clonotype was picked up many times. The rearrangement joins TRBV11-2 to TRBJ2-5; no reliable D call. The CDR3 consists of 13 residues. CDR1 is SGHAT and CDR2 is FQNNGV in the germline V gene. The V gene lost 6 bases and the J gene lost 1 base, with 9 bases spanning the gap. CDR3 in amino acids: CASRAVLQETQYF. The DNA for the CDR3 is TGTGCCAGCAGGGCGGTTCTCCAAGAGACCCAGTACTTC.

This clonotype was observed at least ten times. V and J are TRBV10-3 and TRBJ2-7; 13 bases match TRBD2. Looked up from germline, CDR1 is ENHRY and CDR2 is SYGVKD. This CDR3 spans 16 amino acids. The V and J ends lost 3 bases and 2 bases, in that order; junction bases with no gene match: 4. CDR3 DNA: TGTGCCATCAGTGACCCGGGACTAGCGGGGACCTACGAGCAGTACTTC. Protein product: CAISDPGLAGTYEQYF.

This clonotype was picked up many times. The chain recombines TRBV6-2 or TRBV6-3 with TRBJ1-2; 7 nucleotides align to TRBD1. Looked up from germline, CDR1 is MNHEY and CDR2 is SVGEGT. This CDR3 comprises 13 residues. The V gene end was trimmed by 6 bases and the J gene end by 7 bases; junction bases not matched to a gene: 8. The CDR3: CASSYSGGPGYTF. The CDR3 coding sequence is TGTGCCAGCAGCTATTCAGGGGGGCCTGGCTACACCTTC.

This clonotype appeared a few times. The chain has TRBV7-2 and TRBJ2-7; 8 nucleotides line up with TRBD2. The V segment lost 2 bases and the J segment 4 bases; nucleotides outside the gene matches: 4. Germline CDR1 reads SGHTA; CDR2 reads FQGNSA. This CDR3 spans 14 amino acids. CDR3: CASSLSAGDYEQYF. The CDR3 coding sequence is TGTGCCAGCAGCTTATCAGCGGGAGATTACGAGCAGTACTTC.

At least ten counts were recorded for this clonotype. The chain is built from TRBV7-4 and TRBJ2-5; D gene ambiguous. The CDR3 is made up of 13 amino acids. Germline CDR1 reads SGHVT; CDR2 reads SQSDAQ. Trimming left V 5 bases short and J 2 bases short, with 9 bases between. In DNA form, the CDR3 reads TGTGCCAGCAGCCACTGTGGACAAGAGACCCAGTACTTC. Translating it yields CASSHCGQETQYF.

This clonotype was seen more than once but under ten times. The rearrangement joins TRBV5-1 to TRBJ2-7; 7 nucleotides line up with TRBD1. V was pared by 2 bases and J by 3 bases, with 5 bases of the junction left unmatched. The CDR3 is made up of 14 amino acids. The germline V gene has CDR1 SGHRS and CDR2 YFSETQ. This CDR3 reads CASSLRSGGYEQYF. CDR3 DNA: TGCGCCAGCAGCTTACGGTCAGGGGGCTACGAGCAGTACTTC.

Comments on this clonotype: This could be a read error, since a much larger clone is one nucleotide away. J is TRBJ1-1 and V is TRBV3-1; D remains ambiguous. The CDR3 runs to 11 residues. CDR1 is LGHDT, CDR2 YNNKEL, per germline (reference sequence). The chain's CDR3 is CANSQGDEAFF. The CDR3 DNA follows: TGTGCCAACAGCCAAGGTGATGAAGCTTTCTTT.

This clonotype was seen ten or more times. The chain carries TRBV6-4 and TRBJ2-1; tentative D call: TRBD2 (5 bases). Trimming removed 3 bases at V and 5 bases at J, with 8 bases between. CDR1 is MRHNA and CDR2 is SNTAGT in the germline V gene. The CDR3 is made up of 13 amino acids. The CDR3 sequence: CASSEEVNNEQFF. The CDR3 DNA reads TGTGCCAGCAGTGAGGAGGTGAACAATGAGCAGTTCTTC.

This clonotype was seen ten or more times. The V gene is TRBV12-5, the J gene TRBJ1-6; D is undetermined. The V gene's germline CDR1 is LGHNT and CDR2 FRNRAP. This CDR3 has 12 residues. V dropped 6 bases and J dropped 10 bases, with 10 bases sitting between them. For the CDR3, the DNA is TGTGCTAGTGGCTTCTTCGGATCACCCCTCCACTTT. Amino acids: CASGFFGSPLHF.

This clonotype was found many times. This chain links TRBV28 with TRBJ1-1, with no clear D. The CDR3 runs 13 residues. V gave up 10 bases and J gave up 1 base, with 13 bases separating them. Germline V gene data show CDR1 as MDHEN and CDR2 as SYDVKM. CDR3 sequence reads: CATASGSNTEAFF. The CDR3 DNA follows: TGTGCCACCGCCTCCGGGTCGAACACTGAAGCTTTCTTT. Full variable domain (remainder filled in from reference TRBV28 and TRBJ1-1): DVKVTQSSRYLVKRTGEKVFLECVQDMDHENMFWYRQDPGLGLRLIYFSYDVKMKEKGDIPEGYSVSREKKERFSLILESASTNQTSMYLCATASGSNTEAFFGQGTRLTVV.

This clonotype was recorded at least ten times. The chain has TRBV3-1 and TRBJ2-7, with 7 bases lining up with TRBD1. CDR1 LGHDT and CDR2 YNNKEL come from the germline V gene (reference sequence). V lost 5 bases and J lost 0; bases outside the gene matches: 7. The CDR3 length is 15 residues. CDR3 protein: CASSFGTESSYEQYF. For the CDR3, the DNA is TGTGCCAGCAGCTTCGGGACAGAGAGCTCCTACGAGCAGTACTTC.